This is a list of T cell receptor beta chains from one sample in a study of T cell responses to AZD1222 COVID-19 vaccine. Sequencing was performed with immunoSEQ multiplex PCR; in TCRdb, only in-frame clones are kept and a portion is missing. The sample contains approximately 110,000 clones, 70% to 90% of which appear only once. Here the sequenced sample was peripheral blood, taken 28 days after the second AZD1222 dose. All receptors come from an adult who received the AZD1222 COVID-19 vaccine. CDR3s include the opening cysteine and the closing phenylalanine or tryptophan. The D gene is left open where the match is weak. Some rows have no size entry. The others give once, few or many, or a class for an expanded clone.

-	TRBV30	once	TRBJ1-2	CAWSSRAYGYTF	TGTGCCTGGAGCTCCAGGGCGTATGGCTACACCTTC
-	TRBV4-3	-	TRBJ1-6	CASSRWNSPLHF	TGCGCCAGCAGCCGTTGGAATTCACCCCTCCACTTT
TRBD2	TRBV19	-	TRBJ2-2	CASSHWTSGADTGELFF	TGTGCCAGTAGCCACTGGACTAGCGGGGCGGACACCGGGGAGCTGTTTTTT
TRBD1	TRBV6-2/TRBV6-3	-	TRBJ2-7	CASSSGTGGYEQYF	TGTGCCAGCAGTTCCGGGACAGGGGGTTACGAGCAGTACTTC
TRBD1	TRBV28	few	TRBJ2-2	CASSLQGQGMSGELFF	TGTGCCAGCAGTTTACAGGGACAGGGTATGAGCGGGGAGCTGTTTTTT
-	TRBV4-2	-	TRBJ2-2	CASSQAPGGAGHTGELFF	TGTGCCAGTAGCCAAGCCCCCGGGGGAGCGGGCCACACCGGGGAGCTGTTTTTT
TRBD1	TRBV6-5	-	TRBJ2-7	CASRDRAKDEQYF	TGTGCCAGCCGGGACAGGGCAAAGGACGAGCAGTACTTC
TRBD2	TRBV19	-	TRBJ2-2	CASKSLAGETSGELFF	TGTGCCAGTAAGAGTCTAGCGGGAGAGACGAGCGGGGAGCTGTTTTTT
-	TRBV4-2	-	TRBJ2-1	CASSQAAGQAYNEQFF	TGTGCCAGCAGCCAAGCTGCTGGGCAAGCCTACAATGAGCAGTTCTTC
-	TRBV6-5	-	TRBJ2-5	CASTRFPAKETQYF	TGTGCCAGTACGCGCTTTCCTGCCAAAGAGACCCAGTACTTC
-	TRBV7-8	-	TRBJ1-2	CASSLGANYGYTF	TGTGCCAGCAGCCTTGGGGCTAACTATGGCTACACCTTC
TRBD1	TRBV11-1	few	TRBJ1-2	CASSGGDRSANYGYTF	TGTGCCAGCAGCGGAGGGGACAGGAGCGCTAACTATGGCTACACCTTC
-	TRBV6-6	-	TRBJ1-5	CASSYPGVSNQPQHF	TGTGCCAGCAGTTACCCAGGGGTAAGCAATCAGCCCCAGCATTTT
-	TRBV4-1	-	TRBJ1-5	CASSQVKGSNNQPQHF	TGCGCCAGCAGCCAAGTGAAAGGGAGTAACAATCAGCCCCAGCATTTT
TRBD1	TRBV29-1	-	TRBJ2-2	CSVNKQGTGELFF	TGCAGCGTTAATAAACAGGGGACCGGGGAGCTGTTTTTT
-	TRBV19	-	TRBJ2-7	CASSIDDSSYEQYF	TGTGCCAGTAGTATAGACGATAGCTCCTACGAGCAGTACTTC
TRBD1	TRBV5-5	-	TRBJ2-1	CASGTASYNEQFF	TGTGCCAGCGGGACAGCCTCCTACAATGAGCAGTTCTTC
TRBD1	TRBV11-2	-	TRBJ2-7	CASSLLLGTGFYEQYF	TGTGCCAGCAGCTTACTTTTAGGGACAGGGTTCTACGAGCAGTACTTC
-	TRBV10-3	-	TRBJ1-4	CAIKGGNWEKLFF	TGTGCCATCAAAGGCGGGAATTGGGAAAAACTGTTTTTT
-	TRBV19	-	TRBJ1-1	CASSKRQALNTEAFF	TGTGCCAGTAGTAAACGACAGGCGCTGAACACTGAAGCTTTCTTT
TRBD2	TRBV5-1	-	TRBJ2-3	CASSRTSGMAYRITDTQYF	TGCGCCAGCAGCCGAACTAGCGGGATGGCGTACCGTATCACAGATACGCAGTATTTT
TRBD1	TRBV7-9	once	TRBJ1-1	CASTQTGVNTEAFF	TGTGCCAGCACCCAGACAGGGGTAAACACTGAAGCTTTCTTT
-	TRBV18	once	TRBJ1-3	CASSPLRQVGNTIYF	TGTGCCAGCTCACCACTTAGACAGGTTGGAAACACCATATATTTT
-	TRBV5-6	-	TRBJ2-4	CASSEVAGRRDIQYF	TGTGCCAGCAGCGAGGTGGCGGGGCGGAGGGACATTCAGTACTTC
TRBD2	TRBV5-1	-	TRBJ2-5	CASSLRLAGRETQYF	TGCGCCAGCAGCTTAAGACTAGCGGGAAGAGAGACCCAGTACTTC
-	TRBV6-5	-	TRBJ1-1	CASLKEGSTEAFF	TGTGCCAGCTTGAAAGAGGGTTCCACTGAAGCTTTCTTT
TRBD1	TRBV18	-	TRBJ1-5	CASSPRGQGNQPQHF	TGTGCCAGCTCACCACGGGGACAGGGGAATCAGCCCCAGCATTTT
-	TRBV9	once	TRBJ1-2	CASSVGTVTNYGYTF	TGTGCCAGCAGCGTAGGGACAGTCACTAACTATGGCTACACCTTC
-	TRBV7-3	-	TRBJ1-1	CASSFRENTEAFF	TGTGCCAGCAGCTTCAGGGAGAACACTGAAGCTTTCTTT
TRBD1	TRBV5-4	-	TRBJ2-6	CASSGTGTGGFTGANVLTF	TGTGCCAGCAGCGGGACCGGGACAGGGGGCTTCACTGGGGCCAACGTCCTGACTTTC
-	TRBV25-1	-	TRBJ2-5	CASTSLDSIEETQYF	TGTGCCAGCACCAGCCTAGACTCAATTGAAGAGACCCAGTACTTC
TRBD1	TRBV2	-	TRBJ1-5	CASSTGTAQSGPQHF	TGTGCCAGCAGTACGGGGACAGCCCAAAGCGGCCCCCAGCATTTT
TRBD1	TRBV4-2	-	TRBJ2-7	CASSQDWARGHSEQYF	TGTGCCAGCAGCCAAGACTGGGCCAGGGGGCATAGCGAGCAGTACTTC